Each of the 14 T cell receptor beta chains below was sequenced from the same sample in a study of CD8 T cells in ankylosing spondylitis. TCRdb reprocessed the 5' RACE reads via MiXCR and lists one record per CDR3 protein. The table includes 250,000 to 350,000 distinct CDR3 sequences, 20% detected once. Input material: blood, either unsorted or a sorted T cell fraction (not recorded which). These receptors were obtained from a male donor with ankylosing spondylitis or in good health (not recorded which).

V is TRBV6-5 and J is TRBJ2-3; 7 bases line up with TRBD2. The germline V gene encodes CDR1 MNHEY and CDR2 SVGAGI. The CDR3 has 14 amino acids. The J segment lost 2 bases and the V segment lost 4 bases, leaving 3 bases of the junction unmatched. CDR3 nucleotides: TGTGCCAGCAGTTCGGGACTATCCACAGATACGCAGTATTTT. Translation gives CASSSGLSTDTQYF.

The genes are TRBV7-8 and TRBJ1-2; D might be TRBD1 (6 bases). V was cut by 5 bases and J by 10 bases, with 23 bases left in between. Germline CDR1 and CDR2: SGHVS and FQNEAQ. This CDR3 has 15 amino acids. CDR3 nucleotides: TGTGCCAGCAGCCCCAGGAGGGGGTGGGCTATTGTCTACACCTTC. Translation gives CASSPRRGWAIVYTF.

This clonotype was seen a handful of times. CDR3 protein: CASSPFGRLAPSEQFF. The CDR3 DNA follows: TGTGCCAGCTCACCATTTGGGAGACTAGCGCCCAGCGAGCAGTTCTTC. The chain carries TRBV18 and TRBJ2-1; TRBD2 matches at 8 bases. CDR3 size: 16 residues. Germline V gene lookup returns CDR1 KGHSH and CDR2 LQKENI. The V segment lost 2 bases and the J segment 10 bases; nucleotides outside the gene matches: 13.

The V gene is TRBV11-2, the J gene TRBJ2-1, with 12 bases that match TRBD2. The CDR3 has 19 amino acids. Trimming took 1 base from V and 7 from J; bases not matched to a gene: 14. Germline V gives CDR1 SGHAT, CDR2 FQNNGV. CDR3 sequence (DNA): TGTGCCAGCAGCTTAGGCCCCCGACTAGCGGGGGCCCTTTGGAATGAGCAGTTCTTC. Its protein product is CASSLGPRLAGALWNEQFF.

The V and J genes are TRBV30 and TRBJ2-1; D is tentatively TRBD1 or TRBD2 (5 bases each). This CDR3 is built from 11 residues. The V and J ends lost 1 base and 10 bases respectively, with 8 bases between them. Per germline, CDR1 GTSNPN and CDR2 SVGIG (reference sequence). CDR3 protein: CAWSDRDEQFF. In DNA, the CDR3 is TGTGCCTGGAGTGACCGGGACGAGCAGTTCTTC.

This chain links TRBV6-5 with TRBJ2-2; D is undetermined. From germline, CDR1 is MNHEY and CDR2 SVGAGI. V shed 11 bases and J shed 0 bases, with 7 bases lying between them. The CDR3 spans 12 residues. The CDR3 reads CAGVSNTGELFF. DNA of the CDR3: TGTGCCGGGGTTTCGAACACCGGGGAGCTGTTTTTT.

The chain carries TRBV5-1 and TRBJ2-3; TRBD1 matches at 9 bases. The CDR3 runs 17 residues. V lost 0 bases and J lost 5; bases outside the gene matches: 10. The germline gives CDR1 SGHRS, CDR2 YFSETQ. CDR3 DNA: TGCGCCAGCAGCTTGGCTTTTAGAGGACAGGGGCGAGATACGCAGTATTTT. Amino acids: CASSLAFRGQGRDTQYF.

The chain combines TRBV18 with TRBJ1-1, with 7 positions matching TRBD1. There are 14 residues in the CDR3. Looked up from germline, CDR1 is KGHSH and CDR2 is LQKENI. V lost 4 bases, J lost 4 bases, and 6 bases stayed unmatched. The CDR3 sequence is CASSLGTEGTEAFF. CDR3 coding DNA: TGTGCCAGCTCACTCGGGACAGAGGGCACTGAAGCTTTCTTT.

This clonotype was counted ten times or more. The chain uses TRBV5-1 and TRBJ2-1, with TRBD2 matching 15 bases. The CDR3 has 16 residues. V shed 4 bases and J 4 bases; nucleotides not matched to a gene: 3. Germline CDR1 is SGHRS and CDR2 is YFSETQ. This chain's CDR3 is CASSAGTSGGYNEQFF. The CDR3 region has the DNA TGCGCCAGCAGCGCCGGGACTAGCGGGGGGTACAATGAGCAGTTCTTC. The whole variable domain, remainder taken from reference TRBV5-1 and TRBJ2-1, is KAGVTQTPRYLIKTRGQQVTLSCSPISGHRSVSWYQQTPGQGLQFLFEYFSETQRNKGNFPGRFSGRQFSNSRSEMNVSTLELGDSALYLCASSAGTSGGYNEQFFGPGTRLTVL.

In this sample, this clonotype turned up a few times. This chain connects TRBV12-3 or TRBV12-4 to TRBJ2-3, with D possibly matching TRBD2 (6 bases). The CDR3 totals 16 residues. V lost 6 bases, J lost 1 base, and 17 bases lay in between. The CDR3 coding sequence is TGTGCCAGCAGCCCTATCATTCGCGGGGGCACAGATACGCAGTATTTT. Translation: CASSPIIRGGTDTQYF.

This clonotype was counted at least ten times. J is TRBJ1-1 and V is TRBV12-3 or TRBV12-4; TRBD1 is a possible D gene (6 bases). V was trimmed by 10 bases and J by 1 base, leaving 13 bases between them. CDR3 length: 13 amino acids. The CDR3 DNA reads TGTGCCACCCGGGGGCGTCGGAACACTGAAGCTTTCTTT. It codes for CATRGRRNTEAFF.

The chain combines TRBV29-1 with TRBJ1-2, with 10 bases identical to TRBD1. In germline, CDR1 is SQVTM, CDR2 ANQGSEA. The V gene end was trimmed by 5 bases and the J gene end by 4 bases; junction bases not matched to a gene: 10. CDR3 length equals 15 residues. The CDR3 bases are TGCAGCGTTTCCCCGGACCGGGACAGGGGCTATGGCTACACCTTC. Translated, it gives CSVSPDRDRGYGYTF. Filled out from reference TRBV29-1 and TRBJ1-2, the complete variable domain reads SAVISQKPSRDICQRGTSLTIQCQVDSQVTMMFWYRQQPGQSLTLIATANQGSEATYESGFVIDKFPISRPNLTFSTLTVSNMSPEDSSIYLCSVSPDRDRGYGYTFGSGTRLTVV.

The gene calls are TRBV10-3 and TRBJ1-1; weak D call: TRBD1 (6 bases). Germline values: CDR1 ENHRY, CDR2 SYGVKD. The CDR3 loop spans 14 amino acids. V lost 10 bases to trimming and J lost 5 bases, with 20 bases between them. As DNA, the CDR3 is TGTGCCACCCAACCCAGGGGATCAGGGACTGAAGCTTTCTTT. It encodes CATQPRGSGTEAFF.

DNA for the CDR3: TGTGCCAGCAGACGACTAGCGGGAGGAGTATTGGGAGAGACCCAGTACTTC. Its protein is CASRRLAGGVLGETQYF. This rearrangement joins TRBV7-6 to TRBJ2-5; 13 nucleotides agree with TRBD2. CDR1 and CDR2 from the germline V gene are SGHVS and FNYEAQ. The CDR3 has 17 amino acids. Unmatched junction bases numbered 11, after V lost 6 bases and J lost 4 bases.